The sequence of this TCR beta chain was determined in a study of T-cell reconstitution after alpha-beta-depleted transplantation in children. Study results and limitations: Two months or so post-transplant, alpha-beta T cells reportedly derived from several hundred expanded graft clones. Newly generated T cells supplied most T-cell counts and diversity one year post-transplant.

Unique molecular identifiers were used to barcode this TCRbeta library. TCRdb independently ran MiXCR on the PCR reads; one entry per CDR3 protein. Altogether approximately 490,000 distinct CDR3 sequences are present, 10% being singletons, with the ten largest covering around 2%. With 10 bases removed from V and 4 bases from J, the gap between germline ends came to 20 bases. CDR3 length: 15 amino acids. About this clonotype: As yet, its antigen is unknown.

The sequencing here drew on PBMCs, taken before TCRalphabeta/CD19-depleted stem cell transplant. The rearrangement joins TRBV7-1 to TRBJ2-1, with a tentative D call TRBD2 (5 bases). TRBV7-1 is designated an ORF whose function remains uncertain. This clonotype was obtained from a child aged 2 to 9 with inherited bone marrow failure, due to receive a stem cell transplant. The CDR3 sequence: CANKGAELPYNEQFF. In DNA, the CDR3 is TGTGCCAACAAGGGAGCGGAGCTCCCATACAATGAGCAGTTCTTC.